This TCR beta chain was profiled in a study of Ad26.COV2.S vaccination and SARS-CoV-2 variants. As for the study in general: The study gave Ad26.COV2.S intramuscularly, once or twice 56 days apart.

The CDR3 consists of 13 residues. The V end lost 0 bases, the J end lost 7 bases, and 9 bases lay between the germline ends. Germline CDR1 and CDR2: SGDLS and YYNGEE. Clones were read by immunoSEQ multiplex PCR, and TCRdb kept only the in-frame ones, dropping some. The sample lists 400,000 to 450,000 clones, around nine tenths occurring once. The treatment is: some 19 received Ad26.COV2.S at low or high dose, single or two shots; 5 received placebo; per-sample allocation not given. Day 63 following the first vaccine or placebo injection was when the samples were taken. Material: peripheral blood, obtained in a trial of Ad26.COV2.S vaccine versus placebo. The chain has TRBV9 and TRBJ2-3; the D gene could be TRBD1 or TRBD2 (5 bases each). This TCR derives from a person aged 18-60 years who received the Ad26.COV2.S COVID-19 vaccine or a placebo. The CDR3 DNA reads as TGTGCCAGCAGCGTAGGGGACCTTCATACGCAGTATTTT. It encodes CASSVGDLHTQYF.